This TCR beta chain was sequenced for a study of control samples from healthy donors and cancer patients. Assay: immunoSEQ multiplex PCR; the TCRdb copy retains only in-frame clones and omits some. The data contain more than 100,000 clones, more than 85% of them singletons. The CDR3 contains 13 residues. Germline CDR1 is SNHLY and CDR2 is FYNNEI. V dropped 7 bases and J dropped 0 bases, with 4 bases sitting between them. The receptor's source is a man between 18 and 35 years old in good health. The sequencing input was blood. The chain couples TRBV2 to TRBJ2-6; D remains ambiguous. The CDR3 nucleotides are TGTGCCAGCAAGAGCTCTGGGGCCAACGTCCTGACTTTC. Translated: CASKSSGANVLTF.